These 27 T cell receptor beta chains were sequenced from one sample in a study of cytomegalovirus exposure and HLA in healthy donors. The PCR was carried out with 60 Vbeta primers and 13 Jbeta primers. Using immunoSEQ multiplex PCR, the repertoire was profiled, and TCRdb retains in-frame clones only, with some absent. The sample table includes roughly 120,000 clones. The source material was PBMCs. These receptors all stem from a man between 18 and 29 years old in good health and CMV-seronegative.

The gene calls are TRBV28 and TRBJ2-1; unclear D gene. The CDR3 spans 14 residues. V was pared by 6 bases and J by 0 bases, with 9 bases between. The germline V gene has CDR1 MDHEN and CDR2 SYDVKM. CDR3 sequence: CASRLPTSYNEQFF. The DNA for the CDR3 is TGTGCCAGCAGGCTCCCTACCTCCTACAATGAGCAGTTCTTC. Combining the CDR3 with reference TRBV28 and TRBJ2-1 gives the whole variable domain DVKVTQSSRYLVKRTGEKVFLECVQDMDHENMFWYRQDPGLGLRLIYFSYDVKMKEKGDIPEGYSVSREKKERFSLILESASTNQTSMYLCASRLPTSYNEQFFGPGTRLTVL.

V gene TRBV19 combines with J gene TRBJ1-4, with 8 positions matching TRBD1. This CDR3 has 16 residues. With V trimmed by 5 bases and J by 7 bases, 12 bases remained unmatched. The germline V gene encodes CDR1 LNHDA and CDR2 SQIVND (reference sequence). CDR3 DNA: TGTGCCAGTAGTTCGCGGCAGGGGGCGCGAGTTGAAAAACTGTTTTTT. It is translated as CASSSRQGARVEKLFF.

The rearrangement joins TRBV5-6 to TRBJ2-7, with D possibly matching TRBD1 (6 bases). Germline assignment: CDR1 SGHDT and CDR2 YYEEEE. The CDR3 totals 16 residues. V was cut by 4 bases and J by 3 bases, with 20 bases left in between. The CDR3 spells CASSRTTGTSVYEQYF. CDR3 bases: TGTGCCAGCAGCCGTACCACCGGGACATCTGTCTACGAGCAGTACTTC.

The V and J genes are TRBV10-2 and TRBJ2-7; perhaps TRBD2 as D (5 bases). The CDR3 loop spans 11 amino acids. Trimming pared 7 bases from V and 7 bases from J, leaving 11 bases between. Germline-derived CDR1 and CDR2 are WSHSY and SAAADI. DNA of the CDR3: TGCGCCAGCACTCCTTCGGGGGAGCAGTACTTC. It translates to CASTPSGEQYF.

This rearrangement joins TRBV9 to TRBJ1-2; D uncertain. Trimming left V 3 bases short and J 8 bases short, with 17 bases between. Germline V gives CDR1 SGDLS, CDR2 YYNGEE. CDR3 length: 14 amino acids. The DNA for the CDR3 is TGTGCCAGCAGCGGCGGGGAAACTATTTTGGGCTACACCTTC. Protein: CASSGGETILGYTF.

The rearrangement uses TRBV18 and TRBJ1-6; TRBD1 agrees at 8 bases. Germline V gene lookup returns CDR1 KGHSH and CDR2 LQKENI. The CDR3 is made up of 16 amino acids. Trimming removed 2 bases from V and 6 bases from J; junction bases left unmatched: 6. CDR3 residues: CASSPRDRFLNSPLHF. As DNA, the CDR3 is TGTGCCAGCTCACCAAGGGACAGGTTCCTTAATTCACCCCTCCACTTT.

This chain's CDR3 is CASSIVAGSSYEQYF. CDR3 in DNA: TGTGCCAGTAGTATCGTAGCGGGATCCTCCTACGAGCAGTACTTC. This chain joins TRBV19 and TRBJ2-7, with 8 bases aligning to TRBD2. Trimming took 3 bases from V and 0 from J; bases not matched to a gene: 4. The V gene's germline CDR1 is LNHDA and CDR2 SQIVND (reference sequence). The CDR3 loop spans 15 amino acids.

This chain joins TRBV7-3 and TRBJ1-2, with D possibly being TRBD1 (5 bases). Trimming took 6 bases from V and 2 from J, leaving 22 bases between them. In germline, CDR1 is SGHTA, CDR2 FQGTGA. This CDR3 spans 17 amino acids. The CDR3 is CASSLEGPRGLNYGYTF. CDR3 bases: TGTGCCAGCAGTCTAGAAGGCCCCCGGGGACTCAACTATGGCTACACCTTC. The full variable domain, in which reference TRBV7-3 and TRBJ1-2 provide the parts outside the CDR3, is GAGVSQTPSNKVTEKGKYVELRCDPISGHTALYWYRQSLGQGPEFLIYFQGTGAADDSGLPNDRFFAVRPEGSVSTLKIQRTERGDSAVYLCASSLEGPRGLNYGYTFGSGTRLTVV.

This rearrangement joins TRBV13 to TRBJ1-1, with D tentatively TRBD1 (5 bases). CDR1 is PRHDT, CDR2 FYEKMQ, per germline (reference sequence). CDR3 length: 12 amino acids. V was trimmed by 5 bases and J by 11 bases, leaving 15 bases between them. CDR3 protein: CASSPGQPAAFF. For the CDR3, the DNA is TGTGCCAGCAGCCCCGGACAACCTGCTGCTTTCTTT.

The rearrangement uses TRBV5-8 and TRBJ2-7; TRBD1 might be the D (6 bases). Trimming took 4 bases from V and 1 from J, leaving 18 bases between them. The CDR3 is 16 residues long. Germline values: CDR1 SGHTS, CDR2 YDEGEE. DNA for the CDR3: TGTGCCAGCAGCCCCCCCCAGGGGCAGAGTTCCTACGAGCAGTACTTC. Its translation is CASSPPQGQSSYEQYF.

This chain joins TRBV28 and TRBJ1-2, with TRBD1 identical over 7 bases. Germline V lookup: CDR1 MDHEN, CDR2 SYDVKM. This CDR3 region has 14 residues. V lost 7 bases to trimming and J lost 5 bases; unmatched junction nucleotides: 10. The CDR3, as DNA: TGTGCCAGCACCCAAGGGGGACAGCCTTATGGCTACACCTTC. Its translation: CASTQGGQPYGYTF.

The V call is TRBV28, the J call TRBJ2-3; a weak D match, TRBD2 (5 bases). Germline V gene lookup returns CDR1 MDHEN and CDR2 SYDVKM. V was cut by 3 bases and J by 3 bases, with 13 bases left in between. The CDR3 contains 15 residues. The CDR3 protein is CASSFLQEETDTQYF. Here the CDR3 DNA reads TGTGCCAGCAGTTTCCTGCAGGAGGAAACAGATACGCAGTATTTT.

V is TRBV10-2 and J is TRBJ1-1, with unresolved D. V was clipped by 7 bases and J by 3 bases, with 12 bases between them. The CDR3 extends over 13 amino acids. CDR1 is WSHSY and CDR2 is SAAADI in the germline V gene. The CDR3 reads CASTGPGDTEAFF. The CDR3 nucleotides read TGCGCCAGCACCGGACCCGGGGACACTGAAGCTTTCTTT.

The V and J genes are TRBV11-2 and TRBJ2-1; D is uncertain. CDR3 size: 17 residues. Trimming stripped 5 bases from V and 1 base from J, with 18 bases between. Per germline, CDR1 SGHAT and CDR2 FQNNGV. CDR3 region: CASSHLSRQASYNEQFF. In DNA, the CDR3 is TGTGCCAGCAGCCACTTGAGCCGGCAGGCTTCCTACAATGAGCAGTTCTTC. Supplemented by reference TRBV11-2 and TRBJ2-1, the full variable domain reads EAGVAQSPRYKIIEKRQSVAFWCNPISGHATLYWYQQILGQGPKLLIQFQNNGVVDDSQLPKDRFSAERLKGVDSTLKIQPAKLEDSAVYLCASSHLSRQASYNEQFFGPGTRLTVL.

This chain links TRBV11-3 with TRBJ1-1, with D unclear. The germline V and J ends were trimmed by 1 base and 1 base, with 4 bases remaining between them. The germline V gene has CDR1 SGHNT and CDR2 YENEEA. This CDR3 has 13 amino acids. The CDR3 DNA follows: TGTGCCAGCAGCTTAGGGCAGAACACTGAAGCTTTCTTT. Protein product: CASSLGQNTEAFF. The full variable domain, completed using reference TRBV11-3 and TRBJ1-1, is EAGVVQSPRYKIIEKKQPVAFWCNPISGHNTLYWYLQNLGQGPELLIRYENEEAVDDSQLPKDRFSAERLKGVDSTLKIQPAELGDSAVYLCASSLGQNTEAFFGQGTRLTVV.

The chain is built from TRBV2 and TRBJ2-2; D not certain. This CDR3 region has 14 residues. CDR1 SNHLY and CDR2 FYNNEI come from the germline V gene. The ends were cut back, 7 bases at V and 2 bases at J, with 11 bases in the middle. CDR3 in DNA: TGTGCCAGCACTCGATCAGTCAACACCGGGGAGCTGTTTTTT. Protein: CASTRSVNTGELFF.

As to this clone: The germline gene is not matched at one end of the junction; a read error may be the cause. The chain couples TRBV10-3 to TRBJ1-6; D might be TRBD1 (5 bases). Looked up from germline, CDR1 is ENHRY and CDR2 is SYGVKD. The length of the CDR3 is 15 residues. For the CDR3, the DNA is TGTGCCAGCAGTACGGGGGACGGCAATAATTCACCCCTCCACTTT. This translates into CASSTGDGNNSPLHF.

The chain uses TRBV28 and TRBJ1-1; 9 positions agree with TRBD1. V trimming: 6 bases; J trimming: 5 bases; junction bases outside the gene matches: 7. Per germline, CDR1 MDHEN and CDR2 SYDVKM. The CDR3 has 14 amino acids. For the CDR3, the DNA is TGTGCCAGCAGCCCCACAGGGGGCCGGACTGAAGCTTTCTTT. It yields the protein CASSPTGGRTEAFF.

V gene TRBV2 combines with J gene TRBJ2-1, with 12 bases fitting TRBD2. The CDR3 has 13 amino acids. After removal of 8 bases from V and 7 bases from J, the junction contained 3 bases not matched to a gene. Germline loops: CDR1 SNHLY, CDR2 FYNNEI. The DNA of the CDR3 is TGTGCCAGCCGTGGGACTAGCGGGAATGAGCAGTTCTTC. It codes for CASRGTSGNEQFF.

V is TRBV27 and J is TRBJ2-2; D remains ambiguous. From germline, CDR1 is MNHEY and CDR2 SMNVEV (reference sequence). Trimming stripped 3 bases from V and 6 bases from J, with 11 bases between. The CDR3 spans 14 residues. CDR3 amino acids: CASSFSVGSGELFF. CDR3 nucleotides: TGTGCCAGCAGTTTCTCGGTTGGTTCCGGGGAGCTGTTTTTT.

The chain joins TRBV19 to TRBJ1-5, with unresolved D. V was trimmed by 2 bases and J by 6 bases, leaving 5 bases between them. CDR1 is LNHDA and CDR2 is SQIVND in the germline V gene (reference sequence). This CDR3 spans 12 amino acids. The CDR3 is CASSINGQPQHF. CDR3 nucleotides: TGTGCCAGTAGTATAAACGGTCAGCCCCAGCATTTT.

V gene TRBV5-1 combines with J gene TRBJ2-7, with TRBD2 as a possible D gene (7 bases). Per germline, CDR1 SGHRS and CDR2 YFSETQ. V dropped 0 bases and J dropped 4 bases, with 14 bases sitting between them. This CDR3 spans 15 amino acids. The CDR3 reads CASSLGRGLGYEQYF. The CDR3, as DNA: TGCGCCAGCAGCTTGGGGCGGGGGCTCGGTTACGAGCAGTACTTC.

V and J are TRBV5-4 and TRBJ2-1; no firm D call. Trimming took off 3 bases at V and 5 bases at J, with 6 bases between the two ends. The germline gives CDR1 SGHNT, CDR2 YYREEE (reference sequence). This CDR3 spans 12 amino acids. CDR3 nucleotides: TGTGCCAGCAGCTCGGTAAACAATGAGCAGTTCTTC. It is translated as CASSSVNNEQFF.

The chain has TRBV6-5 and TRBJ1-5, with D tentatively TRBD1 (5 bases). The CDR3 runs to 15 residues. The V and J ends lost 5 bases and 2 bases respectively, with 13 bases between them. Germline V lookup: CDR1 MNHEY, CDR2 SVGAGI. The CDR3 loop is CASSAQGIGNQPQHF. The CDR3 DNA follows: TGTGCCAGCAGTGCGCAGGGTATCGGCAATCAGCCCCAGCATTTT.

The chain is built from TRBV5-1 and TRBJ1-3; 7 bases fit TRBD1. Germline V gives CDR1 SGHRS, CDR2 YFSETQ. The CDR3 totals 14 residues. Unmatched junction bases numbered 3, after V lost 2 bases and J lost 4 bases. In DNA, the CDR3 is TGCGCCAGCAGCTTAGAGACAGGGGGAAACACCATATATTTT. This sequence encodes CASSLETGGNTIYF.

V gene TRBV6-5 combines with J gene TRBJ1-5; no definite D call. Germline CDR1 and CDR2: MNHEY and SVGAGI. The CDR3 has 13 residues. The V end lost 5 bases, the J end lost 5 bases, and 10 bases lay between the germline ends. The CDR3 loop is CASSRSGDQPQHF. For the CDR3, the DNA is TGTGCCAGCAGTCGCTCCGGGGATCAGCCCCAGCATTTT.

CDR3 bases: TGTGCCAGCAGCTTACCAGGAAGAAATCAGCCCCAGCATTTT. Protein sequence: CASSLPGRNQPQHF. The chain is built from TRBV7-2 and TRBJ1-5; no firm D call. CDR1 and CDR2 from the germline V gene are SGHTA and FQGNSA. The CDR3 length is 14 residues. V was cut by 2 bases and J by 4 bases, with 9 bases left in between.